The source of this T cell receptor beta chain is a study of cytomegalovirus exposure and HLA in healthy donors. The V end was cut by 2 bases, the J end by 0 bases, with 17 bases between. There are 18 residues in the CDR3. Clones were read by immunoSEQ multiplex PCR, and TCRdb kept only the in-frame ones, dropping some. The repertoire consists of about 150,000 clones, with approximately 90% occurring once and the leading ten covering under 8%. Sequencing input: PBMCs. V is TRBV23-1 and J is TRBJ1-5; D unclear. TRBV23-1 has ORF status, its function being uncertain. The receptor comes from a woman in her twenties or thirties in good health and CMV-seropositive. Here the CDR3 reads CASSQPSRREYSNQPQHF. CDR3 DNA: TGCGCCAGCAGTCAACCCTCGAGGAGGGAGTATAGCAATCAGCCCCAGCATTTT.